The entry that follows covers one T cell receptor beta chain sequence. Its recognized antigen is unknown. It has no much larger one-base neighbor in the sample; base qualities were not kept. Measured from the cysteine to the phenylalanine, the CDR3 is 16 residues long. Of all the DNA, just the CDR3 is kept, 48 bases in frame from base 1. The germline V gene provides CDR1 SGHVS and CDR2 FNYEAQ. The V and J ends are trimmed by 0 bases and 0 bases, leaving 9 bases between them. The source of the sample is a study of Ad26.COV2.S vaccination and SARS-CoV-2 variants (dated by TCRdb to 2020 to 2023). For the wider study: TCRbeta repertoire sequencing was used to assess the specificity and breadth of SARS-CoV-2-reactive T cell receptors after Ad26.COV2.S vaccination. A total of 32 samples were included in the TCR-sequenced set, comprising around 20 Ad26.COV2.S vaccine recipients, 5 placebo recipients and 8 SARS-CoV-2 convalescent individuals.

The meaning of the sample's time point label: individuals recovered from natural SARS-CoV-2 infection. Summary of the overall study and its limitations: Vaccine and placebo recipients had similar non-spike TCR breadth, a finding consistent with the vaccine containing only spike. The authors noted that total T cell responses may have been underestimated by the TCR breadth and depth analyses. After vaccination, spike-specific CD8+ and CD4+ T cell responses were reported to show substantial breadth. Compared with placebo recipients, Ad26.COV2.S recipients showed higher spike-specific TCR breadth (P = 0.0014).

The immunoSEQ Assay was used to sequence TCRbeta CDR3 regions. After extraction, genomic DNA underwent amplification by bias-controlled multiplex PCR, followed by high-throughput sequencing. From the authors' description of their analysis: To quantify the absolute abundance of every unique TCRbeta CDR3 region, sequences were collapsed and filtered. T cell fraction was estimated by normalizing TCRbeta template counts to usable DNA, with usable DNA measured through amplification of reference genes found in all nucleated cells. Repertoire TCRs were annotated as SARS-CoV-2-specific by exact matching of V gene, CDR3 amino acid sequence and J gene to a known reactive TCR set. The reference SARS-CoV-2 TCR set was obtained from MIRA and was filtered for enrichment in COVID-19-positive ImmuneCODE repertoires, whereby public or cross-reactive TCRs were removed. Using the MIRA antigens, annotated TCRs were further analysed by specific ORF or by position within an ORF. Depth was the summed frequency of annotated unique rearrangements, while breadth was defined as annotated unique rearrangements over total unique productive rearrangements. TCR breadth was compared between groups using two-sided Wilcoxon rank-sum tests. Not all clones reach the TCRdb copy of this immuneACCESS table, which keeps in-frame sequences only. Checked studies attribute under half of the gap to unresolved V genes and leave the rest unexplained. Clone size and V and J calls were adopted from that table, with D and trimming inferred from the DNA. The sample table records about 350,000 clones; roughly 94% of these occur just once. The top ten hold around 4.2% of the sample.

The material was peripheral blood, obtained after recovery from COVID-19. This TCR was recovered from a human donor who had recovered from COVID-19. This chain is built from TRBV7-6 and TRBJ1-5, with TRBD1 perhaps the D gene, on 5 matching bases. CDR3 loop: CASSLASGTSNQPQHF. The DNA sequence reads TGTGCCAGCAGCTTAGCGTCGGGGACTAGCAATCAGCCCCAGCATTTT.